This T cell receptor (beta chain) was profiled in a study of cytomegalovirus exposure and HLA in healthy donors (dated by TCRdb to 2016 to 2017). Turning to the overall study: An earlier analysis of approximately 550 of the donors reported 250 to 300 Gb of sequence data and around 110 million unique TCR beta sequences from around 200 million T cells. HLA typing covered class I and class II loci at four-digit resolution. Of the 350 to 450 genotyped donors, approximately 81% were placed in the genetic ancestry cluster associated with self-reported Caucasian donors. In addition to the first cohort of roughly 670 subjects, a separate validation cohort of 120 different subjects was used. The later analysis used no new phenotypic data to find candidate immune exposures, relying instead on TCR beta sequences and their occurrence across donors. A later genetic analysis took genome-wide SNP genotypes for about 65% of the 666 donors and used that subset as a discovery cohort. In a later analysis, previously published TCR beta repertoires from 600 to 850 donors were re-analyzed and high-resolution HLA genotyping was added so that TCR occurrence patterns could be studied. All discovery cohort repertoires had been generated using a single sequencing platform. The T cell repertoires of around 670 subjects were profiled by immunosequencing and related to cytomegalovirus serostatus. Several DR-DQ haplotypes were treated as single units for association and clustering because of strong linkage in the cohort. The study aimed to test whether cataloging public T cell receptors could reveal signatures of past pathogen exposure. Typing coverage varied by locus: about 620-640 donors for A, B, C, DRB1 and DQB1; 522 for DQA1; over 600 for DPA1; under 490 for DPB1. An earlier analysis of around 640 of the donors used high-throughput TCR beta sequencing to judge whether each TCR beta V gene segment behaved as functional or pseudogenic. Among some 400 genotyped donors of the cohort, an average of roughly 230,000 unique TCR beta nucleotide sequences was sequenced per donor, of which approximately 18% were non-productive. To predict cytomegalovirus infection status, the study brought together high-throughput TCR immunosequencing, statistical association of individual TCRs with disease status, and machine learning. Donor age, sex, ethnicity and CMV serostatus were collected together with the repertoire data. An early release that covered around 590 HLA-typed donors contained approximately 290 gigabases of sequencing data and 75 million to 100 million unique TCR sequences. Overall results and qualifications from the work: The classifier was reported to diagnose cytomegalovirus status with high specificity and sensitivity in both the original cohort and the validation cohort. Three of the identified cytomegalovirus-associated TCR beta chains were confirmed in vitro to be specific for cytomegalovirus antigens. A later genetic analysis reported fewer N-insertions in productive TCRs among donors in an Asian-associated ancestry cluster than the roughly 700-donor mean. Some IMGT-functional V segments, including TRBV6-2 and TRBV6-3, could not be distinguished by the 87-base-pair reads and were therefore excluded. Linkage disequilibrium might explain the correlated functional status among segregating V segments, but an unknown experimental factor could not be excluded. HLA typing was unavailable for some donors at each locus, so association tests used only the typed subset. A cluster of highly shared sequence variants was judged likely to be a technical artifact of the sequencing pipeline. The authors suggested that the approach could potentially be extended to other disease states and immunological phenotypes. Most CMV-associated TCR beta chains appeared to be HLA-restricted in a later analysis, and the HLA associations seemed to be driven largely by CMV exposure. In a later analysis, TCR association rates were found to vary across HLA loci, with the most associated TCRs seen for DRB1 alleles and the fewest for HLA-C alleles. A further reported finding was that TCR beta sequences accurately predicted the HLA-A and HLA-B alleles for most subjects in the first cohort. The only immune exposure information available for the cohort was CMV serostatus. In a later genetic analysis, a missense DCLRE1C variant was associated with V-gene and J-gene trimming of TCR beta chains, and the association was replicated in an independent cohort. The study listed 170 or so TCR beta chains as associated with cytomegalovirus. This cohort had only TCR beta chains sequenced, and the lack of alpha or paired-chain data limited which features could be detected. In a later analysis, HLA-associated TCR beta chains showed more clonal expansion and lower generation probabilities than non-associated chains that were equally common. In an earlier analysis of around 600 of the donors, most TCR beta V segments appeared in productive rearrangements about 87% or about 30% of the time, broadly matching IMGT annotations. When HLA alleles, especially DR and DQ, strongly co-occurred, attributing TCR associations to individual alleles was difficult. Across donors, most TCR sequences were observed very rarely, whereas some public TCRs were present in many individuals. Because counts were too low, 15 or so rarely observed V segments, including chromosome 9 orphons, were excluded from the earlier analysis of several hundred of the donors. Several of the top co-occurrence clusters appeared to be linked to parvovirus B19, influenza, CMV and Epstein-Barr virus, according to a later analysis. Specific HLA alleles were associated with over 15,000 TCR beta sequences at a false discovery rate of 0.05 in a later analysis. Roughly uniform sequencing depth across donors was assumed in presence/absence analyses, although this assumption may not hold.

The cohort comprised more than 550 healthy bone marrow donors. At the time of sampling, every cohort member was nominally healthy, though immune exposures that went unrecorded were likely present. The donor was CMV seropositive and belonged to the group of 250 to 350 seropositive cohort members. A peripheral blood sample was collected from each donor, and TCR beta sequencing was performed on peripheral blood mononuclear cells. Genomic DNA extraction from the blood cell samples was performed with the Qiagen DNeasy Blood Extraction Kit. Library preparation employed the immunoSEQ multiplex PCR assay. The multiplex PCR relied on a mix of 60 forward primers for TCR Vbeta segments and 13 reverse primers for TCR Jbeta segments. The CDR3 region of rearranged TCR beta genes was amplified from genomic DNA by a multiplex PCR assay. On the Illumina HiSeq System, the amplified TCR beta libraries were sequenced as 87-base-pair reads. The original methods were these. Across the roughly 700 repertoires, a later analysis counted around 80 million unique TCR beta chains, 9.5 million to 13 million of which were shared by at least two donors. To remove PCR and sequencing errors, raw reads were error-corrected and collapsed into unique sequences using a nearest-neighbor algorithm that merged closely related sequences. V, D and J gene segments were assigned by aligning CDR3 sequences to IMGT reference sequences. Each retained sequence needed at least a six-nucleotide match to both a V gene segment and a J gene segment. A rearrangement counted as productive if the CDR3 had no stop codons and remained in frame with V and J, and every other rearrangement counted as non-productive. Following IMGT convention, CDR3 was defined as the stretch from the second conserved V-encoded cysteine up to the conserved J-encoded phenylalanine. The earlier analysis of 550 to 650 of the donors excluded any sequence lacking an unambiguous match to a single V gene segment. An earlier analysis of a few hundred of the donors called V segments functional above 56.7% productive rearrangements and segregating when the between-donor standard deviation exceeded 5%. A statistical classification framework was built for diagnosing cytomegalovirus status from the catalog of TCR beta chain sequences. In a later analysis, TCR nucleotide sequences were compared against IMGT/GENE-DB human TR gene sequences so that V and J genes could be assigned. Using the TCRdist pipeline, a later analysis assigned CDR3 sequences along with most-parsimonious VDJ recombination scenarios. In a later analysis, each TCR beta chain was defined by its CDR3 amino acid sequence together with its V-gene family, and reads lacking a unique V-gene family were excluded. As a way to deal with suspected cross-contamination and a sequencing artifact, a later analysis dropped approximately 590 nucleotide sequences that were highly shared and had low generation probability. A later analysis calculated a clonal expansion index for each public chain from normalized within-repertoire ranks of inferred template counts. In a later analysis, generation probabilities were computed using a VDJ recombination model fitted to out-of-frame rearrangements, and the results were checked against IGoR. In a later analysis, hypergeometric tests were used to score TCR-TCR, TCR-HLA and TCR-CMV co-occurrence, with a repertoire-size bias correction applied to TCR pairs. False discovery rates were estimated in a later analysis by permuting HLA or CMV assignments 20 times. In a later analysis, co-occurring TCRs were grouped using DBSCAN, with TCRdist sequence similarity added in when clustering inside HLA-allele-positive subsets. Repertoires with fewer than 30,000 or more than 120,000 public chains were left out of co-occurrence clustering, as were roughly five repertoires with anomalous nucleotide sharing. In its TCRdb copy, this immuneACCESS table keeps in-frame sequences only and misses some clones. Where compared with another copy, unresolved V genes explain less than half of these, and the others have no known cause. Clone size and V and J calls were adopted from that table, with D and trimming inferred from the DNA. This sample holds approximately 110,000 clones; 77% were observed only once. The top ten clones comprise 13% of the sample.

Note on this clone: It has no known antigen specificity. Base qualities are not at hand, and no much larger clone is one base apart.

The CDR3 measures 13 amino acids from cysteine to phenylalanine. Just the 39-base CDR3 DNA is kept, in frame starting at base 1. Cut back by 3 bases and 7 bases, the V and J ends lie 9 bases apart. The germline V gene encodes CDR1 MNHNS and CDR2 SASEGT. The rearranged chain carries TRBV6-1 and TRBJ1-4, with a tentative D gene TRBD1 over 5 matching bases. The source of this sequence is a woman in her 40s in good health and CMV-seropositive. Input material: PBMCs. The nucleotide sequence is given as TGTGCCAGCAGTGAGCCAGGGTCTGAAAAACTGTTTTTT. It translates to CASSEPGSEKLFF.